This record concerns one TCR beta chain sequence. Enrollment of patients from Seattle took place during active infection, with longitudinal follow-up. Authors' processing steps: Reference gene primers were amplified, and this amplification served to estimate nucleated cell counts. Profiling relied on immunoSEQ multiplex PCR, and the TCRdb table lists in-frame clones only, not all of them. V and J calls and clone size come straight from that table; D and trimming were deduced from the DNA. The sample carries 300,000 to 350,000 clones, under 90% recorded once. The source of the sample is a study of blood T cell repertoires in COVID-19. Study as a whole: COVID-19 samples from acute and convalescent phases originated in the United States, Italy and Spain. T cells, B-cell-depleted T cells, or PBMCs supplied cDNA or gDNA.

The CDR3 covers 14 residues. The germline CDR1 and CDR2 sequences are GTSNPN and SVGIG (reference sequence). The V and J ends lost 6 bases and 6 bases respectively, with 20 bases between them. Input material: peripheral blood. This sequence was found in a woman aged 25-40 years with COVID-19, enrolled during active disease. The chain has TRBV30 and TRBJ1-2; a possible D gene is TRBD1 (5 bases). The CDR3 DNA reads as TGTGCCTGCCAAATGGGCTCTCCCAGGGATGGCTACACCTTC. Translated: CACQMGSPRDGYTF.